The source of this T cell receptor beta chain is a study of neurological immune-mediated disorders (dated by TCRdb to about 2019). A note on the overall study: The study compared peripheral blood TCR-beta repertoires of HTLV-I-associated myelopathy (HAM/TSP) patients, multiple sclerosis patients and healthy controls using UMI-based sequencing. The approximately 98 TCR-beta libraries included longitudinal samples, technical triplicates and paired sorted CD4+ and CD8+ T-cell subsets alongside PBMC samples. Longitudinal HAM/TSP and healthy donors were sampled at 3 time-points each (about 3-40 month intervals). Of the 68 subjects in the cohort, around 15 were HAM/TSP patients, approximately 34 were multiple sclerosis patients, and some 20 were healthy controls. The investigation overall reported the following: TCR clonal expansion was greatest in HAM/TSP patients and smallest in MS patients, who ranked below even healthy controls. Across subjects, expanded clones never shared an identical CDR3 amino acid sequence, which suggests that the TCR-beta repertoires in every group were private.

Notes on this clonotype: Its antigen is currently not known. No quality values exist for individual bases; no much larger clone is one base distant.

Inclusive of the bounding cysteine and phenylalanine, the CDR3 is 14 residues long. Only the CDR3 region is kept as DNA, spanning 42 bases read in frame from base 1. The CDR1 and CDR2 encoded by the germline V gene (reference sequence) are GTSNPN and SVGIG. The germline ends are 16 bases apart after V is trimmed by 1 base and J by 7 bases. The time point label corresponds to: longitudinal time-point 1 (baseline). Blood bank volunteers in Maryland, USA served as the healthy controls. For unsorted PBMC libraries, 2 million PBMCs were used after storage in RNAlater at -80 degrees C until RNA extraction. Peripheral blood underwent Ficoll-Hypaque density gradient centrifugation to isolate PBMCs, which were then cryopreserved in liquid nitrogen. cDNA was synthesized by template-switch 5'RACE using a primer with a 10-nucleotide random unique molecular identifier that tagged each TCR transcript. Every sequencing run yielded over 180 million TCR-beta sequences covering 15-18 subjects. The RNeasy kit was used to extract total RNA. Using the KAPA Real-time Library Amplification kit, TCR-beta VDJ regions were amplified with primers for the TCR constant region and the 5'RACE anchor. Sample indexes and Illumina adaptors were added in a first PCR, after which library yield was increased in a second PCR. After Ampure bead purification, the TCR product of roughly 650 bp was size-selected on a 2% E-gel SizeSelection system. Before pooling, library quality was checked on a Bioanalyzer, concentration was measured with Qubit, and libraries were quantified with the Kapa Library Quantification kit. An Illumina HiSeq 2500 was used to sequence the libraries paired-end at 2 x 150 bp. To increase sequence diversity, roughly 24-30% phiX was spiked into each library pool. Turning to the authors' computational methods: Quality-filtered reads were processed with the UMI-based MiGEC pipeline, and over 75% of raw TCR sequences were removed by the MiGEC pipeline during error correction. IMGT germline references were used for aligning VDJ genes, and each clonotype was defined as a unique CDR3 amino acid sequence together with its V-J genes. Clonal expansion, Shannon diversity and CDR3 relatedness were evaluated with VDJtools (CalcPairwiseDistances, ClusterSamples), while phylogenetic trees were built in CLCbio workbench. Clones with at least 8 unique UMIs were defined as expanded, with this threshold being based on coefficient-of-variation modelling across technical triplicates. Using fastp at Q25 and MiXCR, TCRdb reprocessed the public reads and kept productive beta chains. Identical CDR3 proteins give one entry, which carries the most common genes and DNA. Here the V and J calls rest on TCRdb's processing, not on the authors' analysis. This sample comprises about 71,000 distinct CDR3 sequences, about 9.4% of them detected only once. Roughly a tenth of the sample rests with the top ten.

The sample comprised PBMCs. This chain is built from TRBV30 and TRBJ2-5; the D gene is unclear. The source of this sequence is a young man in good health. CDR3 reads: CAWSEDPESGTQYF. The DNA reads TGTGCCTGGAGTGAGGACCCCGAGTCGGGGACCCAGTACTTC.